The next 10 T cell receptor beta chains were all read from a single sample in a study of blood T cell repertoires in COVID-19 (dated by TCRdb to 2020 to 2021). Libraries were constructed by the immunoSEQ multiplex PCR assay. The source is immuneACCESS, and TCRdb retained only in-frame sequences with V and J called. Part of the clones is not carried over; for the studies checked, unresolved V genes explain less than half of this, and the remainder is unexplained. This sample is represented by 55,000 to 80,000 clones; around 90% of them were singletons. The ten largest clones take up 1.5% to 2% of the sample. The sequenced material came from peripheral blood. Every receptor here comes from a human donor in a cohort sampled during active COVID-19.

The rearrangement uses TRBV5-1 and TRBJ2-6; the D gene is possibly TRBD1 (5 bases). This CDR3 is 18 amino acids long. The V gene's germline CDR1 is SGHRS and CDR2 YFSETQ. The V gene lost 0 bases and the J gene lost 0 bases, with 13 bases spanning the gap. This CDR3 reads CASSLETGGLSGANVLTF. DNA for the CDR3: TGCGCCAGCAGCTTGGAAACAGGTGGGCTCTCTGGGGCCAACGTCCTGACTTTC.

The chain couples TRBV6-2 or TRBV6-3 to TRBJ2-7, with a possible D match to TRBD1 (5 bases). The CDR3 runs to 15 residues. V was cut by 5 bases and J by 5 bases, with 19 bases left in between. Germline lookup yields CDR1 MNHEY and CDR2 SVGEGT. The CDR3: CASSNRQSGFDEQYF. The CDR3 bases are TGTGCCAGCAGTAATAGACAGTCCGGGTTTGACGAGCAGTACTTC.

This clone has just a few counts. This sequence joins TRBV6-1 and TRBJ2-7; 7 bases fit TRBD1. Germline lookup yields CDR1 MNHNS and CDR2 SASEGT. J gave up 3 bases and V 0 bases, and 5 bases lay outside the gene matches. The CDR3 is made up of 15 amino acids. The chain's CDR3 is CASSEAGTAYYEQYF. The CDR3 coding sequence is TGTGCCAGCAGTGAAGCTGGGACAGCCTACTACGAGCAGTACTTC.

This clone was found a few times. The chain recombines TRBV28 with TRBJ2-3, with TRBD2 matching 11 bases. Germline loops: CDR1 MDHEN, CDR2 SYDVKM. V was pared by 1 base and J by 0 bases, with 12 bases of the junction left unmatched. CDR3 length: 20 amino acids. CDR3 coding DNA: TGTGCCAGCAGTTTATTACTAGCGGGAGATGGAAGACTGAGCACAGATACGCAGTATTTT. It specifies CASSLLLAGDGRLSTDTQYF.

The rearrangement links TRBV5-1 to TRBJ1-4; tentative D call: TRBD1 (6 bases). In germline, CDR1 is SGHRS, CDR2 YFSETQ. V was shortened by 4 bases and J by 0 bases, with 13 bases between the two germline ends. The CDR3 runs 16 residues. Here the CDR3 DNA reads TGCGCCAGCAGCACCGGACAGCCTGCAACTAATGAAAAACTGTTTTTT. Protein: CASSTGQPATNEKLFF. Supplemented by reference TRBV5-1 and TRBJ1-4, the full variable domain reads KAGVTQTPRYLIKTRGQQVTLSCSPISGHRSVSWYQQTPGQGLQFLFEYFSETQRNKGNFPGRFSGRQFSNSRSEMNVSTLELGDSALYLCASSTGQPATNEKLFFGSGTQLSVL.

The chain uses TRBV4-1 and TRBJ1-6; 7 bases match TRBD1. Germline-derived CDR1 and CDR2 are MGHRA and YSYEKL. The CDR3 sequence is 17 residues long. The V gene end was trimmed by 1 base and the J gene end by 7 bases; junction bases not matched to a gene: 10. The CDR3 spells CASSQGIQGMRNSPLHF. Written as DNA, the CDR3 is TGCGCCAGCAGCCAAGGGATACAGGGGATGAGGAATTCACCCCTCCACTTT.

This clone was counted between two and nine times. The chain employs TRBV6-1 and TRBJ1-1; no firm D call. The CDR3 is made up of 15 amino acids. The germline gives CDR1 MNHNS, CDR2 SASEGT. V lost 3 bases, J lost 0 bases, and 11 bases lay in between. CDR3 region: CASSDLQWVNTEAFF. The CDR3 region has the DNA TGTGCCAGCAGTGACCTACAGTGGGTGAACACTGAAGCTTTCTTT.

The chain couples TRBV28 to TRBJ2-7; TRBD1 matches at 10 bases. Germline lookup yields CDR1 MDHEN and CDR2 SYDVKM. V shed 6 bases and J 3 bases; nucleotides not matched to a gene: 8. This CDR3 has 15 residues. CDR3 bases: TGTGCCAGCAGGCGTGCTCGGACAGGGGGCTACGAGCAGTACTTC. As protein: CASRRARTGGYEQYF.

The chain links TRBV24-1 to TRBJ2-3; TRBD1 agrees at 7 bases. The J segment lost 2 bases and the V segment lost 3 bases, leaving 4 bases of the junction unmatched. The CDR3 is made up of 15 amino acids. Germline CDR1 KGHDR, CDR2 SFDVKD. The CDR3 nucleotides are TGTGCCACCAGTGATAGGGGGCGGAACACAGATACGCAGTATTTT. It codes for CATSDRGRNTDTQYF.

The gene calls are TRBV18 and TRBJ2-7; TRBD2 matches 15 bases. This CDR3 is built from 16 residues. V lost 6 bases and J lost 6; bases outside the gene matches: 9. CDR1 is KGHSH and CDR2 is LQKENI in the germline V gene. The DNA for the CDR3 is TGTGCCAGCTCTCGGACTAGCGGGAGGGCCTTGGTCGAGCAGTACTTC. This codes for CASSRTSGRALVEQYF.